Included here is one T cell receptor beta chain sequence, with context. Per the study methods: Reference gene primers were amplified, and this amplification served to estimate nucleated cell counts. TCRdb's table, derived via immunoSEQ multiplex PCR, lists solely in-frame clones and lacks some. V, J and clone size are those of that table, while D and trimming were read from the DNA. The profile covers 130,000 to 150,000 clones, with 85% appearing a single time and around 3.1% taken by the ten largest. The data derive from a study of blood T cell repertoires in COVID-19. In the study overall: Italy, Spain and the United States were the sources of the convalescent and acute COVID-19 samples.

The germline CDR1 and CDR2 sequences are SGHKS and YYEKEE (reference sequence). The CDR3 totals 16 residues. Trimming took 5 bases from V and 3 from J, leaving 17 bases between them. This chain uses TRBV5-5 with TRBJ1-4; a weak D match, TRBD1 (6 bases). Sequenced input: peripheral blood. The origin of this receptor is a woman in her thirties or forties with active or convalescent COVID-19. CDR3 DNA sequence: TGTGCCAGCAGGAAAACAGGGAATTCGGCTAATGAAAAACTGTTTTTT. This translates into CASRKTGNSANEKLFF.